These T cell receptor beta chains were read from a single sample in a study of T cell responses to AZD1222 COVID-19 vaccine. Clones were sequenced by immunoSEQ multiplex PCR, and TCRdb holds only the in-frame ones, with some missing. The table records approximately 140,000 clones, approximately 92% of them present only once. The input for sequencing was peripheral blood, taken on day 0 of AZD1222 vaccination. These receptors were collected from an adult in good health. CDR3s include the opening cysteine and the closing phenylalanine or tryptophan. D genes are given only for firm matches. The listing skips clone size in some rows; elsewhere it reads once, few, many or a size class.

CDR3 length: 13; V gene: TRBV30; J gene: TRBJ1-2; D gene: .; clone size: .; CDR3 protein: CAWSPREYYGYTF; CDR3 DNA: TGTGCCTGGAGTCCCCGCGAGTACTATGGCTACACCTTC
CDR3 length: 15; V gene: TRBV10-2; J gene: TRBJ1-4; D gene: TRBD1; clone size: .; CDR3 protein: CASTTGLSTNEKLFF; CDR3 DNA: TGCGCCAGCACGACAGGGCTATCCACTAATGAAAAACTGTTTTTT
CDR3 length: 11; V gene: TRBV19; J gene: TRBJ1-2; D gene: .; clone size: few; CDR3 protein: CASSIGPGYTF; CDR3 DNA: TGTGCCAGTAGTATCGGTCCGGGCTACACCTTC
CDR3 length: 15; V gene: TRBV28; J gene: TRBJ2-1; D gene: TRBD2; clone size: .; CDR3 protein: CAAPPLAGSYNEQFF; CDR3 DNA: TGTGCCGCCCCCCCGCTAGCGGGCTCCTACAATGAGCAGTTCTTC
CDR3 length: 14; V gene: TRBV7-9; J gene: TRBJ1-1; D gene: .; clone size: once; CDR3 protein: CASSPRLADTEAFF; CDR3 DNA: TGTGCCAGCAGCCCTCGGCTAGCGGACACTGAAGCTTTCTTT
CDR3 length: 15; V gene: TRBV11-1; J gene: TRBJ2-3; D gene: TRBD2; clone size: .; CDR3 protein: CASSPLAGGVFGQYF; CDR3 DNA: TGTGCCAGCAGTCCACTAGCGGGAGGAGTATTCGGGCAGTATTTT
CDR3 length: 12; V gene: TRBV20-1; J gene: TRBJ2-1; D gene: .; clone size: .; CDR3 protein: CSASKAVNEQFF; CDR3 DNA: TGCAGTGCTAGTAAAGCTGTAAATGAGCAGTTCTTC
CDR3 length: 14; V gene: TRBV19; J gene: TRBJ1-2; D gene: TRBD1; clone size: many; CDR3 protein: CASIRTGENYGYTF; CDR3 DNA: TGTGCCAGTATAAGGACAGGGGAAAACTATGGCTACACCTTC
CDR3 length: 16; V gene: TRBV6-2/TRBV6-3; J gene: TRBJ2-4; D gene: .; clone size: .; CDR3 protein: CASSYSRDLAKNIQYF; CDR3 DNA: TGTGCCAGCAGTTACTCGAGGGACCTAGCCAAAAACATTCAGTACTTC
CDR3 length: 15; V gene: TRBV19; J gene: TRBJ2-5; D gene: TRBD2; clone size: medium-sized; CDR3 protein: CASSRTSGSMETQYF; CDR3 DNA: TGTGCCAGTAGTCGGACTAGCGGGAGTATGGAGACCCAGTACTTC
CDR3 length: 17; V gene: TRBV6-4; J gene: TRBJ2-1; D gene: TRBD1; clone size: .; CDR3 protein: CASSDSFRDRGRNEQFF; CDR3 DNA: TGTGCCAGCAGTGATAGCTTTCGGGACAGGGGGCGCAATGAGCAGTTCTTC
CDR3 length: 15; V gene: TRBV5-1; J gene: TRBJ1-1; D gene: TRBD1; clone size: .; CDR3 protein: CASSPGTVGATEAFF; CDR3 DNA: TGCGCCAGCAGCCCCGGGACAGTTGGGGCCACTGAAGCTTTCTTT
CDR3 length: 15; V gene: TRBV2; J gene: TRBJ2-6; D gene: .; clone size: few; CDR3 protein: CASSEQVSGANVLTF; CDR3 DNA: TGTGCCAGCAGTGAACAGGTCTCTGGGGCCAACGTCCTGACTTTC
CDR3 length: 20; V gene: TRBV4-3; J gene: TRBJ2-6; D gene: .; clone size: .; CDR3 protein: CASSSLRGDRSWVGANVLTF; CDR3 DNA: TGCGCCAGCAGCTCTCTCAGGGGCGACAGGTCTTGGGTTGGGGCCAACGTCCTGACTTTC
CDR3 length: 14; V gene: TRBV4-3; J gene: TRBJ2-7; D gene: .; clone size: .; CDR3 protein: CASSQGSSSYEQYF; CDR3 DNA: TGCGCCAGCAGCCAGGGGAGCAGCTCCTACGAGCAGTACTTC
CDR3 length: 13; V gene: TRBV27; J gene: TRBJ1-1; D gene: .; clone size: .; CDR3 protein: CASSPGTNTEAFF; CDR3 DNA: TGTGCCAGCAGTCCAGGGACCAACACTGAAGCTTTCTTT
CDR3 length: 13; V gene: TRBV6-5; J gene: TRBJ2-2; D gene: .; clone size: .; CDR3 protein: CASSRVGTGELFF; CDR3 DNA: TGTGCCAGCAGCCGCGTCGGCACCGGGGAGCTGTTTTTT
CDR3 length: 16; V gene: TRBV6-2/TRBV6-3; J gene: TRBJ2-1; D gene: .; clone size: .; CDR3 protein: CASSTPLGGDYNEQFF; CDR3 DNA: TGTGCCAGCAGCACTCCGCTTGGCGGGGATTACAATGAGCAGTTCTTC
CDR3 length: 16; V gene: TRBV27; J gene: TRBJ1-5; D gene: .; clone size: .; CDR3 protein: CASSASGGELNQPQHF; CDR3 DNA: TGTGCCAGCAGTGCCTCGGGGGGAGAGCTCAATCAGCCCCAGCATTTT
CDR3 length: 13; V gene: TRBV7-3; J gene: TRBJ2-2; D gene: .; clone size: .; CDR3 protein: CASSFTGSGELFF; CDR3 DNA: TGTGCCAGCAGCTTCACAGGGTCTGGGGAGCTGTTTTTT
CDR3 length: 17; V gene: TRBV6-1; J gene: TRBJ1-5; D gene: .; clone size: .; CDR3 protein: CASSGLSTVNSNQPQHF; CDR3 DNA: TGTGCCAGCAGTGGCCTAAGCACAGTGAATAGCAATCAGCCCCAGCATTTT
CDR3 length: 11; V gene: TRBV20-1; J gene: TRBJ2-1; D gene: .; clone size: .; CDR3 protein: CSARGYLEQFF; CDR3 DNA: TGCAGTGCTAGGGGTTATCTTGAGCAGTTCTTC
CDR3 length: 17; V gene: TRBV5-1; J gene: TRBJ2-1; D gene: .; clone size: .; CDR3 protein: CASSHSSRQSSYNEQFF; CDR3 DNA: TGCGCCAGCAGCCACAGTAGTCGCCAATCTTCCTACAATGAGCAGTTCTTC
CDR3 length: 14; V gene: TRBV27; J gene: TRBJ2-1; D gene: .; clone size: .; CDR3 protein: CASSPWGPANEQFF; CDR3 DNA: TGTGCCAGCAGCCCGTGGGGGCCGGCCAATGAGCAGTTCTTC
CDR3 length: 14; V gene: TRBV5-4; J gene: TRBJ2-5; D gene: TRBD2; clone size: .; CDR3 protein: CASSLAGAGETQYF; CDR3 DNA: TGTGCCAGCAGCTTGGCGGGAGCGGGGGAGACCCAGTACTTC
CDR3 length: 17; V gene: TRBV7-2; J gene: TRBJ1-3; D gene: .; clone size: .; CDR3 protein: CASSKNGEPVSGNTIYF; CDR3 DNA: TGTGCCAGCAGCAAAAACGGGGAACCGGTCTCTGGAAACACCATATATTTT
CDR3 length: 14; V gene: TRBV19; J gene: TRBJ2-7; D gene: .; clone size: .; CDR3 protein: CASSMAADSYEQYF; CDR3 DNA: TGTGCCAGTAGTATGGCAGCGGACTCCTACGAGCAGTACTTC
CDR3 length: 15; V gene: TRBV6-6; J gene: TRBJ2-5; D gene: TRBD2; clone size: .; CDR3 protein: CASSTGLGRRETQYF; CDR3 DNA: TGTGCCAGCAGTACAGGACTAGGAAGGCGAGAGACCCAGTACTTC
CDR3 length: 15; V gene: TRBV15; J gene: TRBJ1-1; D gene: .; clone size: .; CDR3 protein: CATSPGSSRDTEAFF; CDR3 DNA: TGTGCCACCAGTCCCGGGAGCAGCAGGGACACTGAAGCTTTCTTT
CDR3 length: 15; V gene: TRBV3-1/TRBV3-2; J gene: TRBJ1-5; D gene: .; clone size: .; CDR3 protein: CASSRNAGSNQPQHF; CDR3 DNA: TGTGCCAGCAGCCGGAATGCGGGTAGCAATCAGCCCCAGCATTTT
CDR3 length: 14; V gene: TRBV19; J gene: TRBJ1-1; D gene: .; clone size: .; CDR3 protein: CASSIGQLNTEAFF; CDR3 DNA: TGTGCCAGTAGTATTGGCCAGTTGAACACTGAAGCTTTCTTT
CDR3 length: 17; V gene: TRBV10-1; J gene: TRBJ2-1; D gene: TRBD2; clone size: once; CDR3 protein: CASSESTSGKLYNEQFF; CDR3 DNA: TGCGCCAGCAGTGAGTCGACTAGCGGAAAGTTATACAATGAGCAGTTCTTC
CDR3 length: 16; V gene: TRBV2; J gene: TRBJ2-7; D gene: TRBD2; clone size: .; CDR3 protein: CASRPQGASGSHEQYF; CDR3 DNA: TGTGCCAGCCGGCCCCAGGGGGCTAGCGGGAGCCACGAGCAGTACTTC
CDR3 length: 14; V gene: TRBV13; J gene: TRBJ1-2; D gene: TRBD1; clone size: .; CDR3 protein: CASSSGGNYYGYTF; CDR3 DNA: TGTGCCAGCAGCTCAGGGGGGAATTATTATGGCTACACCTTC
CDR3 length: 14; V gene: TRBV10-3; J gene: TRBJ2-1; D gene: .; clone size: .; CDR3 protein: CATGRPGGYNEQFF; CDR3 DNA: TGTGCCACCGGGCGGCCAGGTGGCTACAATGAGCAGTTCTTC
CDR3 length: 15; V gene: TRBV5-4; J gene: TRBJ2-2; D gene: TRBD1; clone size: .; CDR3 protein: CASSRTGVNTGELFF; CDR3 DNA: TGTGCCAGCAGCCGGACAGGGGTTAACACCGGGGAGCTGTTTTTT
CDR3 length: 13; V gene: TRBV30; J gene: TRBJ2-5; D gene: TRBD2; clone size: .; CDR3 protein: CAWSGLAGGAQYF; CDR3 DNA: TGTGCCTGGAGTGGGCTAGCGGGAGGTGCCCAGTACTTC
CDR3 length: 15; V gene: TRBV5-1; J gene: TRBJ2-5; D gene: TRBD1; clone size: .; CDR3 protein: CASSGSTGTGETQYF; CDR3 DNA: TGCGCCAGCAGCGGATCGACAGGGACGGGAGAGACCCAGTACTTC
CDR3 length: 16; V gene: TRBV5-1; J gene: TRBJ2-1; D gene: TRBD2; clone size: .; CDR3 protein: CASSLGGSGPYNEQFF; CDR3 DNA: TGCGCCAGCAGCTTGGGAGGTAGCGGGCCCTACAATGAGCAGTTCTTC
CDR3 length: 16; V gene: TRBV25-1; J gene: TRBJ1-1; D gene: TRBD1; clone size: .; CDR3 protein: CASSRTGRPSNTEAFF; CDR3 DNA: TGTGCCAGCAGCCGGACAGGCCGGCCCTCGAACACTGAAGCTTTCTTT
CDR3 length: 16; V gene: TRBV7-6; J gene: TRBJ1-5; D gene: .; clone size: .; CDR3 protein: CASSPGPTYSNQPQHF; CDR3 DNA: TGTGCCAGCAGCCCTGGGCCGACTTATAGCAATCAGCCCCAGCATTTT
CDR3 length: 14; V gene: TRBV5-6; J gene: TRBJ2-1; D gene: TRBD2; clone size: .; CDR3 protein: CASSYGTSGNEQFF; CDR3 DNA: TGTGCCAGCAGTTACGGGACTAGCGGCAATGAGCAGTTCTTC
CDR3 length: 13; V gene: TRBV27; J gene: TRBJ1-4; D gene: .; clone size: .; CDR3 protein: CASSRRGGEKLFF; CDR3 DNA: TGTGCCAGCAGTAGGCGTGGGGGAGAAAAACTGTTTTTT
CDR3 length: 14; V gene: TRBV18; J gene: TRBJ1-4; D gene: .; clone size: .; CDR3 protein: CASSLPTKGEKLFF; CDR3 DNA: TGTGCCAGCTCACTCCCCACGAAGGGTGAAAAACTGTTTTTT
CDR3 length: 14; V gene: TRBV7-9; J gene: TRBJ2-7; D gene: .; clone size: .; CDR3 protein: CASGGELSSYEQYF; CDR3 DNA: TGTGCCAGCGGAGGGGAACTCAGCTCCTACGAGCAGTACTTC
CDR3 length: 14; V gene: TRBV7-9; J gene: TRBJ2-3; D gene: .; clone size: .; CDR3 protein: CASSLVSGAAAQYF; CDR3 DNA: TGTGCCAGCAGCTTAGTTTCCGGGGCGGCCGCGCAGTATTTT
CDR3 length: 13; V gene: TRBV4-1; J gene: TRBJ2-7; D gene: .; clone size: .; CDR3 protein: CASSQWTADEQYF; CDR3 DNA: TGCGCCAGCAGCCAATGGACTGCGGACGAGCAGTACTTC
CDR3 length: 15; V gene: TRBV7-9; J gene: TRBJ2-2; D gene: TRBD2; clone size: .; CDR3 protein: CASSIGRAGSGELFF; CDR3 DNA: TGTGCCAGCAGCATCGGGAGGGCCGGGTCCGGGGAGCTGTTTTTT
CDR3 length: 14; V gene: TRBV6-5; J gene: TRBJ2-7; D gene: TRBD2; clone size: .; CDR3 protein: CASTMGGGDYEQYF; CDR3 DNA: TGTGCCAGCACCATGGGCGGGGGGGACTACGAGCAGTACTTC
CDR3 length: 18; V gene: TRBV11-2; J gene: TRBJ2-7; D gene: .; clone size: .; CDR3 protein: CASSLDLRRDGPNYEQYF; CDR3 DNA: TGTGCCAGCAGCTTAGATCTGAGGCGGGATGGGCCCAACTACGAGCAGTACTTC
CDR3 length: 15; V gene: TRBV2; J gene: TRBJ1-1; D gene: TRBD1; clone size: once; CDR3 protein: CASQDREVMNTEAFF; CDR3 DNA: TGTGCCAGCCAGGACAGGGAGGTCATGAACACTGAAGCTTTCTTT
CDR3 length: 13; V gene: TRBV5-8; J gene: TRBJ1-2; D gene: .; clone size: .; CDR3 protein: CASSRAVRGGYTF; CDR3 DNA: TGTGCCAGCAGCCGGGCGGTACGGGGTGGCTACACCTTC
CDR3 length: 14; V gene: TRBV29-1; J gene: TRBJ1-1; D gene: .; clone size: .; CDR3 protein: CSVYLRVMNTEAFF; CDR3 DNA: TGCAGCGTTTACCTCAGGGTCATGAACACTGAAGCTTTCTTT
CDR3 length: 15; V gene: TRBV4-3; J gene: TRBJ1-1; D gene: TRBD1; clone size: .; CDR3 protein: CASSHPTGAGTEAFF; CDR3 DNA: TGCGCCAGCAGCCACCCTACAGGGGCGGGCACTGAAGCTTTCTTT
CDR3 length: 16; V gene: TRBV7-6; J gene: TRBJ2-3; D gene: TRBD2; clone size: .; CDR3 protein: CASSYWGGISTDTQYF; CDR3 DNA: TGTGCCAGCAGCTACTGGGGGGGGATCAGCACAGATACGCAGTATTTT
CDR3 length: 18; V gene: TRBV5-1; J gene: TRBJ2-3; D gene: TRBD2; clone size: .; CDR3 protein: CASSLRLAGGLSTDTQYF; CDR3 DNA: TGCGCCAGCAGCCTAAGACTAGCGGGAGGACTTAGCACAGATACGCAGTATTTT
CDR3 length: 15; V gene: TRBV6-5; J gene: TRBJ2-3; D gene: TRBD2; clone size: .; CDR3 protein: CASSRSGNPGNTQYF; CDR3 DNA: TGTGCCAGCAGCCGTAGCGGGAATCCCGGGAATACGCAGTATTTT